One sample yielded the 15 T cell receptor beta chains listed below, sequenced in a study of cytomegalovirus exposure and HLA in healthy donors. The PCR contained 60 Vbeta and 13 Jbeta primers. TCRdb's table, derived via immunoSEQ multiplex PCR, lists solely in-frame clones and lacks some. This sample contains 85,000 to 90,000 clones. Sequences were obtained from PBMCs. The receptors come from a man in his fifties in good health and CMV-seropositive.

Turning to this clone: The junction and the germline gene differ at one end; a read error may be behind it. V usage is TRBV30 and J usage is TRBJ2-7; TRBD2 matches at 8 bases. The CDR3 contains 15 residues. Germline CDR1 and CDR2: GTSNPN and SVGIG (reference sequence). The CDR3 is CAGSVRGGGGGEQYF. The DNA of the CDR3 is TGTGCCGGGAGTGTACGGGGGGGCGGGGGAGGCGAGCAGTACTTC. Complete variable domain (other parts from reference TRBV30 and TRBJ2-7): SQTIHQWPATLVQPVGSPLSLECTVEGTSNPNLYWYRQAAGRGLQLLFYSVGIGQISSEVPQNLSASRPQDRQFILSSKKLLLSDSGFYLCAGSVRGGGGGEQYFGPGTRLTVT.

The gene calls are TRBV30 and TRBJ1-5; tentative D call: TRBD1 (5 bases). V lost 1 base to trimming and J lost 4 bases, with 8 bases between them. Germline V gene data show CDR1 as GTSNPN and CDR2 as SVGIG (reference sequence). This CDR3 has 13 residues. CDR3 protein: CAWSGDRNQPQHF. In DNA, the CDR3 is TGTGCCTGGAGTGGCGACAGAAATCAGCCCCAGCATTTT.

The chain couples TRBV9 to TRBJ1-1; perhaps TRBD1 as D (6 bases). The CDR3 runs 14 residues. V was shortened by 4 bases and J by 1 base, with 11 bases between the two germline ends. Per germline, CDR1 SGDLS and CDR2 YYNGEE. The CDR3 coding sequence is TGTGCCAGCAGCTCGGGACAACCGAACACTGAAGCTTTCTTT. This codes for CASSSGQPNTEAFF.

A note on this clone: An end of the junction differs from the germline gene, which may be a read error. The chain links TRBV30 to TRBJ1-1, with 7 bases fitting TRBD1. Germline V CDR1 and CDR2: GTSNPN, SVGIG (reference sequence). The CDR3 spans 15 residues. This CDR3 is CAGSVRAGAPDRAFF. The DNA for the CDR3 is TGTGCCGGGAGTGTACGCGCAGGGGCTCCGGACAGGGCTTTCTTT.

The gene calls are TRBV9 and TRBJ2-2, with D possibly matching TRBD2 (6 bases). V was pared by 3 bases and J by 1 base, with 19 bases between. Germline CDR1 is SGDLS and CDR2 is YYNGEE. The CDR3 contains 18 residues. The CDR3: CASSASALARGNTGELFF. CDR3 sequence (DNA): TGTGCCAGCAGCGCCTCGGCGCTAGCGAGAGGGAACACCGGGGAGCTGTTTTTT.

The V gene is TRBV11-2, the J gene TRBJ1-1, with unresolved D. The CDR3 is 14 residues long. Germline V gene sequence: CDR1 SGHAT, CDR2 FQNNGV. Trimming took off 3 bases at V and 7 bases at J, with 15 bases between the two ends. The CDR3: CASSLFQGSGEAFF. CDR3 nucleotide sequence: TGTGCCAGCAGCTTGTTTCAAGGGAGCGGTGAAGCTTTCTTT.

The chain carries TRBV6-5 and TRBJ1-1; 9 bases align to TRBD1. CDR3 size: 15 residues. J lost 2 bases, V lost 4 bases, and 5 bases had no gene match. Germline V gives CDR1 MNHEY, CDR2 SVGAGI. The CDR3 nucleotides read TGTGCCAGCAGTTTCGAGGACAGGGGCAACACTGAAGCTTTCTTT. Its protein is CASSFEDRGNTEAFF.

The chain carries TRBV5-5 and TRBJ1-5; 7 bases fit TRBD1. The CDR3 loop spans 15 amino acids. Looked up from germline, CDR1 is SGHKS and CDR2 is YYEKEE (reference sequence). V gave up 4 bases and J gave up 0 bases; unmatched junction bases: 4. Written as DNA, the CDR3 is TGTGCCAGCAGCGCGGGACAGAATAGCAATCAGCCCCAGCATTTT. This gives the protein CASSAGQNSNQPQHF.

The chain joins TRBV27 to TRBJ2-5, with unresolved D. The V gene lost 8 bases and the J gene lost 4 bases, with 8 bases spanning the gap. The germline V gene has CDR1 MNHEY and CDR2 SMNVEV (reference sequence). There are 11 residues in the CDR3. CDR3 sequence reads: CASGLGETQYF. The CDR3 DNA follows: TGTGCCAGCGGGCTCGGAGAGACCCAGTACTTC.

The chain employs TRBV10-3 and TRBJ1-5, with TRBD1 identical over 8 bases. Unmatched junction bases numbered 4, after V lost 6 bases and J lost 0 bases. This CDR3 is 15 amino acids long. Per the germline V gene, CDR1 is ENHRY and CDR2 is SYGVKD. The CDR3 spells CAIRKTGDSNQPQHF. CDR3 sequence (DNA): TGTGCCATCAGGAAGACAGGGGATAGCAATCAGCCCCAGCATTTT.

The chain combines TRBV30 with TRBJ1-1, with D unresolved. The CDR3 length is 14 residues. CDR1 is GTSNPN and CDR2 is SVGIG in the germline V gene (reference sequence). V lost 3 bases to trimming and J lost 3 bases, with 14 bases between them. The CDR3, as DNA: TGTGCCTGGAGATCGGGGAAAGATTACACTGAAGCTTTCTTT. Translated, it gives CAWRSGKDYTEAFF.

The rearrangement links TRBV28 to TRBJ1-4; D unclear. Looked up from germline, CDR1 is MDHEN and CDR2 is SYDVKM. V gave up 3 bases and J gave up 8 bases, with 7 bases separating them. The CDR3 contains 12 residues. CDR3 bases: TGTGCCAGCAGTTTGTCGGGAGAAAAACTGTTTTTT. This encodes CASSLSGEKLFF.

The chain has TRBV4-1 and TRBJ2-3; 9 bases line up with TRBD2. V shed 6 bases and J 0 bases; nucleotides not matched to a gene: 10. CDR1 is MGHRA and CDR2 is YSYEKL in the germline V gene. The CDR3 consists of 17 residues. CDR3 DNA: TGCGCCAGCAGTCTCTCGGGTACTAGCGGGAGCACAGATACGCAGTATTTT. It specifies CASSLSGTSGSTDTQYF.

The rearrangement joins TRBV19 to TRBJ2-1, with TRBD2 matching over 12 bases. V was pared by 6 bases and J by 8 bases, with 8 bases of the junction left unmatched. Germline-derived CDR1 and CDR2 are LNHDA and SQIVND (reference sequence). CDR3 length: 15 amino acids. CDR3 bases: TGTGCCAGTAGATTACTAGCGGGAGGCGGGGATGAGCAGTTCTTC. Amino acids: CASRLLAGGGDEQFF.

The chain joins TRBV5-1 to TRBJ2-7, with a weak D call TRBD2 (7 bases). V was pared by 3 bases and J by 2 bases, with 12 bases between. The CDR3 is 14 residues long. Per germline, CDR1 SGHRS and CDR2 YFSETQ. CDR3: CASSWRGGAYEQYF. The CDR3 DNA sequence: TGCGCCAGCAGCTGGAGGGGGGGAGCCTACGAGCAGTACTTC.